These T cell receptor beta chains were read from a single sample in a study of regulatory T cells in long-lasting Graves disease. TCRdb reanalysed the multiplex PCR reads using MiXCR and keeps one entry per CDR3 protein. The table has 600,000 to 650,000 distinct CDR3 sequences, roughly 16% seen once. This sample was shared with a second study, whose subject was T cells in Graves' hyperthyroidism and ophthalmopathy.

Source: peripheral blood mononuclear cells (PBMCs), taken at new diagnosis, from a patient treated with antithyroid drugs. The receptors originated from a woman in her 30s with Graves disease. CDR3s include the opening cysteine and the closing phenylalanine or tryptophan. The D gene is left open where the match is weak. Clone size is not always given. Where it is, it says once, few, many or a class for expanded clones.

D gene,clone size,J gene,V gene,CDR3 DNA,CDR3 protein
.,many,TRBJ2-1,TRBV15,TGTGCCACCAGTGGCGGGCAGGGGTCGTCCTACAATGAGCAGTTCTTC,CATSGGQGSSYNEQFF
.,many,TRBJ2-2,TRBV12-3/TRBV12-4,TGTGCCAGCAGCTCCTGGTACGCGAACACCGGGGAGCTGTTTTTT,CASSSWYANTGELFF
.,many,TRBJ2-5,TRBV3-1,TGTGCCAGCAGCCCTTCACAGAAGACCCAGTACTTC,CASSPSQKTQYF
.,.,TRBJ1-2,TRBV28,TGTGCCAGCACTGCCCAACAAGGGGGGTCTTATGGCTACACCTTC,CASTAQQGGSYGYTF
.,few,TRBJ2-7,TRBV5-6,TGTGCCAGCAGCTTGGGGACGGACGGTTTTCCCTACGAGCAGTACTTC,CASSLGTDGFPYEQYF
.,many,TRBJ2-7,TRBV11-1,TGTGCCAGCAGCCACGGGCAGAACCTCCCCTACGAGCAGTACTTC,CASSHGQNLPYEQYF
.,many,TRBJ1-5,TRBV28,TGTGCCAGCAGTTTACGGGGTGGCAATCAGCCCCAGCATTTT,CASSLRGGNQPQHF
.,many,TRBJ2-7,TRBV2,TGTGCCAGCAGGGGAGACCTTGCCGAGCAGTACTTC,CASRGDLAEQYF
.,once,TRBJ2-4,TRBV9,TGTGCCAGCAGCGGGGGATTGACCAAAAACATTCAGTACTTC,CASSGGLTKNIQYF
.,many,TRBJ1-5,TRBV30,TGTGCCTGGAGCGGGGCTAATCAGCCCCAGCATTTT,CAWSGANQPQHF
.,.,TRBJ1-2,TRBV7-2,TGTGCCAGCAGCTTAACGACAGTAAATGGCTACACCTTC,CASSLTTVNGYTF
TRBD1,many,TRBJ2-6,TRBV28,TGTGCCAGCAGAGGGGACAGGGGAAGCTCTGGGGCCAACGTCCTGACTTTC,CASRGDRGSSGANVLTF
.,many,TRBJ2-1,TRBV12-3/TRBV12-4,TGTGCCAGCAGGAGGAGGGCCCTCGACAATGAGCAGTTCTTC,CASRRRALDNEQFF
.,many,TRBJ1-2,TRBV5-1,TGCGCCAGCAGCTTAGACCCCGGTTATGGCTACACCTTC,CASSLDPGYGYTF
.,.,TRBJ2-3,TRBV30,TGTGCCTCCGGGACAAAACGTACAGATACGCAGTATTTT,CASGTKRTDTQYF
TRBD2,.,TRBJ2-5,TRBV11-2,TGTGCCAGCAGCTCAGGGACTAGTTTGGGTGGGACCCAGTACTTC,CASSSGTSLGGTQYF
.,many,TRBJ2-1,TRBV2,TGTGCCAGCAGTGAACACCTCGCGGAGAAATACAATGAGCAGTTCTTC,CASSEHLAEKYNEQFF